Listed below are T cell receptor beta chains from one sample, sequenced in a study of blood T cells in healthy people across ages. TCRdb reprocessed the 5' RACE reads with MiXCR, giving one entry per CDR3 protein. This table holds hundreds of thousands of distinct CDR3 sequences, 29% found once. The sample consisted of blood. These receptors came from a woman older than 75 in good health. CDR3s include the opening cysteine and the closing phenylalanine or tryptophan. D genes are given only for firm matches. Clone sizes are given selectively: once, few, many, or a class where the clone is expanded.

D: -; J: TRBJ2-2; V: TRBV18; size: few; DNA: TGTGCCAGCTCACCACCGGTGGCAGGGGTCGGCGGGGAGCTGTTTTTT; CDR3: CASSPPVAGVGGELFF
D: TRBD1; J: TRBJ1-2; V: TRBV15; size: few; DNA: TGTGCCACCAGCACTGACAGGGTCGCTAACTATGGCTACACCTTC; CDR3: CATSTDRVANYGYTF
D: -; J: TRBJ2-6; V: TRBV7-2; size: few; DNA: TGTGCCAGCAGCCCGTGGAGGTCTGGGGCCAACGTCCTGACTTTC; CDR3: CASSPWRSGANVLTF
D: -; J: TRBJ2-4; V: TRBV11-2; size: -; DNA: TGTGCCAGCAGCTTAAACGGCTTAGCCGGAAACATTCAGTACTTC; CDR3: CASSLNGLAGNIQYF
D: -; J: TRBJ2-6; V: TRBV7-2; size: many; DNA: TGTGCCAGCAGCTTAGTAGAGTCTGGGGCCAACGTCCTGACTTTC; CDR3: CASSLVESGANVLTF
D: -; J: TRBJ2-7; V: TRBV20-1; size: many; DNA: TGCAGTGCTAGGCGCCTAGCGAGCTCCTACGAGCAGTACTTC; CDR3: CSARRLASSYEQYF
D: -; J: TRBJ2-3; V: TRBV29-1; size: many; DNA: TGCAGCGTTGAATCGAAAGGGTTAAGAGCAGATACGCAGTATTTT; CDR3: CSVESKGLRADTQYF
D: -; J: TRBJ2-1; V: TRBV20-1; size: -; DNA: TGCAGTGCTAGCCATCACGGTTACAATGAGCAGTTCTTC; CDR3: CSASHHGYNEQFF
D: TRBD1; J: TRBJ2-6; V: TRBV6-5; size: -; DNA: TGTGCCAGCAGTTACAGGACAGGGCGGGCCTTTGGGGCCAACGTCCTGACTTTC; CDR3: CASSYRTGRAFGANVLTF
D: -; J: TRBJ2-3; V: TRBV11-2; size: many; DNA: TGTGCCAGCAGCGTGGCCCCACAGGGCCCGGATACGCAGTATTTT; CDR3: CASSVAPQGPDTQYF
D: -; J: TRBJ1-3; V: TRBV2; size: -; DNA: TGTGCCAGCAGTGAAGCTTACTGGGGGTCTGGAAACACCATATATTTT; CDR3: CASSEAYWGSGNTIYF